Below are 2 T cell receptor beta chains sequenced from a single sample in a study of OX40 agonist ivuxolimab in advanced cancers. The protocol was immunoSEQ multiplex PCR, while the TCRdb copy is restricted to in-frame clones and leaves out a portion. The sample has some 100,000 clones, roughly 90% seen once. The sample was CD4+ or CD8+ T cells sorted from blood, taken in a trial of the OX40 agonist ivuxolimab. These receptors originate from an adult with an advanced solid tumor such as melanoma, head and neck, liver or kidney cancer.

The chain combines TRBV11-2 with TRBJ2-4, with a weak D call TRBD2 (5 bases). This CDR3 is 14 amino acids long. V lost 0 bases and J 5 bases, leaving 8 bases between the germline ends. Germline V CDR1 and CDR2: SGHAT, FQNNGV. The CDR3, as DNA: TGTGCCAGCAGCTTAGAGGCGGAGGAAAACATTCAGTACTTC. Encoded protein: CASSLEAEENIQYF. The whole variable domain, remainder taken from reference TRBV11-2 and TRBJ2-4, is EAGVAQSPRYKIIEKRQSVAFWCNPISGHATLYWYQQILGQGPKLLIQFQNNGVVDDSQLPKDRFSAERLKGVDSTLKIQPAKLEDSAVYLCASSLEAEENIQYFGAGTRLSVL.

The chain combines TRBV2 with TRBJ1-2; no definite D call. Trimming pared 5 bases from V and 6 bases from J, leaving 13 bases between. The CDR3 loop spans 13 amino acids. CDR1 is SNHLY and CDR2 is FYNNEI in the germline V gene. CDR3 sequence reads: CASSQPEGDGYTF. DNA for the CDR3: TGTGCCAGCAGTCAACCAGAGGGAGATGGCTACACCTTC.